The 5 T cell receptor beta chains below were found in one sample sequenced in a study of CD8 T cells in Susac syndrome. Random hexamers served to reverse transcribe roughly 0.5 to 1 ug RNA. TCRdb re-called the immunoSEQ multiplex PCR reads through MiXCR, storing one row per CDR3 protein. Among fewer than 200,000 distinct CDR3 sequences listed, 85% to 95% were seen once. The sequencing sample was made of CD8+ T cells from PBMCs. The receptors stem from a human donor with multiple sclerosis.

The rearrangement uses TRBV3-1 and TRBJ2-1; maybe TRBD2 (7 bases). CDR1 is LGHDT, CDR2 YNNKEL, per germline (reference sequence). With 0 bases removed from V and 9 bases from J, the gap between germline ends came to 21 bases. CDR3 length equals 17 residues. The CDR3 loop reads CASSQDWGGGLSGEQFF. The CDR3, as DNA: TGTGCCAGCAGCCAAGATTGGGGAGGGGGGTTGAGTGGTGAGCAGTTCTTC.

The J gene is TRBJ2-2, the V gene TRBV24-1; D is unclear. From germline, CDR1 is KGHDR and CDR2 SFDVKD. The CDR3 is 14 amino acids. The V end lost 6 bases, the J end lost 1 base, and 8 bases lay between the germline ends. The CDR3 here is CATSSGLNTGELFF. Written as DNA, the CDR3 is TGTGCCACCAGTTCCGGATTGAACACCGGGGAGCTGTTTTTT.

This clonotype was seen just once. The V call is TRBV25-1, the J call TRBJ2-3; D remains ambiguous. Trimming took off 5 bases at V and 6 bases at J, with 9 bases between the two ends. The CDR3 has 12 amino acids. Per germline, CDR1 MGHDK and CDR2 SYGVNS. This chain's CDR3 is CASSSFTDTQYF. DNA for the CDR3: TGTGCCAGCAGTTCCTTCACGGATACGCAGTATTTT.

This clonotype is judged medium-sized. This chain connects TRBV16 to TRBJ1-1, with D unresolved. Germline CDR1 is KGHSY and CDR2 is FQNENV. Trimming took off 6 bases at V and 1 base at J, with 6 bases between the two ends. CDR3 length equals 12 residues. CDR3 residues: CASSLGNTEAFF. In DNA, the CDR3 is TGTGCCAGCAGTTTGGGGAACACTGAAGCTTTCTTT.

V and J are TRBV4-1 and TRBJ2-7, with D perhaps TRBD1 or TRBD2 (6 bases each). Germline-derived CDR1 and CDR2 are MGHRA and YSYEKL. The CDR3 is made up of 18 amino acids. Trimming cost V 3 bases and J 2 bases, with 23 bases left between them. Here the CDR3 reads CASSQFGGKGVGTYEQYF. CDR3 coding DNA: TGCGCCAGCAGCCAGTTCGGAGGGAAGGGGGTAGGGACCTACGAGCAGTACTTC.